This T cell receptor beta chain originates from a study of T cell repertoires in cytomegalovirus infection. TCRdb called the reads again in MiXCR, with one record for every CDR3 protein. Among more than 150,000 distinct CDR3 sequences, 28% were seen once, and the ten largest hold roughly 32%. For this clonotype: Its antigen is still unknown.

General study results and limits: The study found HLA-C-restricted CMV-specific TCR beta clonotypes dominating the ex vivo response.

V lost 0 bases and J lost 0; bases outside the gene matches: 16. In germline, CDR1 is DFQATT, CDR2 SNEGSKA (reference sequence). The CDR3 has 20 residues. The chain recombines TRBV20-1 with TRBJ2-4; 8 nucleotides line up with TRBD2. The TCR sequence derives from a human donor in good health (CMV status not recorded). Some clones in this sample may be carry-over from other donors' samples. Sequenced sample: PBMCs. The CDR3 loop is CSAREYPRAGALLAKNIQYF. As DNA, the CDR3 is TGCAGTGCTAGAGAGTATCCAAGAGCGGGGGCCTTGTTAGCCAAAAACATTCAGTACTTC.